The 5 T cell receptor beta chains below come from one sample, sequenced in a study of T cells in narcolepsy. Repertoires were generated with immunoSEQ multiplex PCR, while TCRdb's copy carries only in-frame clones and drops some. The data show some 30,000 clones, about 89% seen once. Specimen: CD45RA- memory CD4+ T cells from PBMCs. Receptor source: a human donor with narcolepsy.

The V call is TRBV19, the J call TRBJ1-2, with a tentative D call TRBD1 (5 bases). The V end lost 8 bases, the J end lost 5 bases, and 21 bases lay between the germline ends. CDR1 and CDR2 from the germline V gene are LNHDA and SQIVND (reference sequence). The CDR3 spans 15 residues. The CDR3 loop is CASSVYPGLVYGYTF. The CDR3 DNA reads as TGTGCCAGTTCAGTATATCCGGGACTCGTGTATGGCTACACCTTC.

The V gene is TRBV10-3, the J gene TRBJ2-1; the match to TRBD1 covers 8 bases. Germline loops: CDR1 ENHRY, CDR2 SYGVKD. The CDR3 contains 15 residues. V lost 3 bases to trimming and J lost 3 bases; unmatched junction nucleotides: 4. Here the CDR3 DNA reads TGTGCCATCAGTGATGTGGACAGGGACTACAATGAGCAGTTCTTC. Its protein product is CAISDVDRDYNEQFF.

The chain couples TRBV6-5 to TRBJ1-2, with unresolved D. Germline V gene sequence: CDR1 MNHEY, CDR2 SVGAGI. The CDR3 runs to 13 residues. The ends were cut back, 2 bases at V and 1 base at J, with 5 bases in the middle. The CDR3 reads CASSYQSNYGYTF. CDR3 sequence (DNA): TGTGCCAGCAGTTACCAGAGTAACTATGGCTACACCTTC.

The DNA of the CDR3 is TGTGCCACCAGCAGATCACCACAGGGCACTAATGAAAAACTGTTTTTT. Its translation is CATSRSPQGTNEKLFF. The V gene is TRBV15, the J gene TRBJ1-4, with a weak D call TRBD1 (6 bases). In germline, CDR1 is LNHNV, CDR2 YYDKDF (reference sequence). The CDR3 spans 16 residues. V lost 2 bases, J lost 2 bases, and 12 bases lay in between.

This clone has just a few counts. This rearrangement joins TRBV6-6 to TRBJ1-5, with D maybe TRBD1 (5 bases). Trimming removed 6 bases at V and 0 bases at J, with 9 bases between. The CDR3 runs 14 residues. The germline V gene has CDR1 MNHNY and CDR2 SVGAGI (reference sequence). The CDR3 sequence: CASRATVSNQPQHF. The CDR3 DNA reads TGTGCCAGCAGGGCGACAGTTAGCAATCAGCCCCAGCATTTT.